This TCR beta chain was recorded in a study of T cell responses to AZD1222 COVID-19 vaccine (dated by TCRdb to 2020 to 2022). Background for the entire study: AZD1222 recipients with second doses at about 4 weeks or about 12 weeks were pooled, because spike-specific TCR depth and breadth did not differ between schedules. A total of about 250 trial participants underwent TCR sequencing, of whom around 210 had received two doses of AZD1222 and some 26 had received two doses of the MenACWY control vaccine. Trial participants were enrolled into age subgroups of 18-55, 56-69 and 70-plus years, which contained about 150, 27 and 61 TCR-sequenced participants, respectively.

V and J are truncated by 0 bases and 0 bases respectively, leaving an intervening sequence of 15 bases. For CDR1 and CDR2, the germline V gene lists SGHRS and YFSETQ. The CDR3 measures 17 amino acids from cysteine to phenylalanine. The read is trimmed to its CDR3 DNA, 51 bases read in frame from base 1. Points the paper makes about the study in general: Conclusions about previously exposed vaccinees were limited because only six or seven AZD1222 recipients were SARS-CoV-2 seropositive at baseline. A significant rise in spike-specific TCR breadth and depth was observed after two AZD1222 doses relative to day 0 and relative to MenACWY recipients. The 56-69-year group was small, and its depth increase did not reach significance, likely because of low power. Because no day 14 peak-response samples were available, the repertoires could be characterized only after the peak T cell response. Participants were mostly white British, with more females than males. The authors suggested clonal diversity may have been underestimated. Reportedly, almost half of the unique spike-specific TCRs recognized epitopes lying outside the regions that are mutated in the B.1.351 and B.1.1.7 variants. The whole spike protein was spanned by vaccine-associated CD4 TCRs, and dominant responses were seen in regions 160-218 and 743-854.

The CDR3 regions of human TCRbeta chains were analyzed by immunosequencing. Concerning the study's data processing: Repertoire TCRs were checked for matches against a reference library of SARS-CoV-2-specific TCRs that had been generated using the MIRA antigen-specificity platform. Breadth was defined as the fraction of unique TCRs that were SARS-CoV-2-associated. Depth was defined as the fraction of total T cells that were SARS-CoV-2-associated. Each spike-specific TCR was assigned to its reactive spike region and to a CD4 or CD8 class using the MIRA data. Log10-transformed breadth and depth values were compared by one-way ANOVA with Sidak's multiple comparisons tests. The immuneACCESS repertoire file appears here via TCRdb, limited to in-frame rearrangements. These files lack a portion of the clones; in checked studies, under half of the deficit traces to unresolved V genes, and the cause of the others is not known. That table is the source of V, J and clone size, and D and trimming were worked out from the DNA. This sample has approximately 99,000 clones in its table, and around 84% of those were observed once. The top ten clones comprise around 3.2% of the sample.

The time point label of this sample denotes: baseline before first vaccination. The vaccinee samples were drawn from two UK trials, COV001 and COV002, one of which was a single-blind randomized controlled phase 2/3 trial testing AZD1222 (ChAdOx1 nCoV-19) in healthy adults. Trial participant PBMC samples were collected at day 0 and day 28 after the second dose for TCRbeta chain sequencing. This clone was observed a single time. The antigen this receptor binds is unknown. No quality values exist for individual bases; no much larger clone is one base distant. The V gene is TRBV5-1 and the J gene is TRBJ1-1, and the D gene may be TRBD1, 6 bases matching. Sequences were derived from peripheral blood, sampled on day 0 of AZD1222 vaccination. The sequence was collected from an adult in good health. In nucleotide form, the sequence is TGCGCCAGCAGCTTGGGAGGCGGGGGCGGCATGAACACTGAAGCTTTCTTT. Translated, this is CASSLGGGGGMNTEAFF. Outside the CDR3, residues come from the reference TRBV5-1 and TRBJ1-1 proteins, so the full variable domain is: KAGVTQTPRYLIKTRGQQVTLSCSPISGHRSVSWYQQTPGQGLQFLFEYFSETQRNKGNFPGRFSGRQFSNSRSEMNVSTLELGDSALYLCASSLGGGGGMNTEAFFGQGTRLTVV.